The next 32 T cell receptor beta chains were all read from a single sample in a study of blood T cells in healthy people across ages. The authors ran a second PCR of 7 to 11 cycles using a sample-barcoded 5' primer and a J-beta primer mix. In TCRdb, the 5' RACE reads were re-called with MiXCR into one record per CDR3 protein. This sample carries 650,000 or so distinct CDR3 sequences, about 50% of them seen once, and the ten largest clones take approximately 13%. The sequenced material came from blood. All receptors derive from an elderly woman in good health.

To note about this clonotype: A much larger clone is a single base away; this may be a read error. The CDR3 DNA sequence: TGTGCCAGCAGCTTGGCGCAGGGGTCGCCGGGCAAAAACATTCAGTACTTC. Translated, it gives CASSLAQGSPGKNIQYF. The chain is built from TRBV5-4 and TRBJ2-4; D might be TRBD1 (6 bases). The CDR3 has 17 amino acids. Deletions cut 0 bases from V and 3 bases from J, with 16 bases between. Germline assignment: CDR1 SGHNT and CDR2 YYREEE (reference sequence). The entire variable domain, with the rest obtained from reference TRBV5-4 and TRBJ2-4, is as follows: ETGVTQSPTHLIKTRGQQVTLRCSSQSGHNTVSWYQQALGQGPQFIFQYYREEENGRGNFPPRFSGLQFPNYSSELNVNALELDDSALYLCASSLAQGSPGKNIQYFGAGTRLSVL.

Regarding this clonotype: This sequence may be a read error, since a much larger clone differs from it by one base. The rearrangement uses TRBV20-1 and TRBJ2-3, with TRBD1 matching 9 bases. The CDR3 covers 16 residues. From germline, CDR1 is DFQATT and CDR2 SNEGSKA (reference sequence). Trimming removed 0 bases from V and 4 bases from J; junction bases left unmatched: 8. The CDR3 DNA reads as TGCAGTGCTAGAGATCTGAGGGGACAGGGCGCAGATACGCAGTATTTT. Translated: CSARDLRGQGADTQYF.

This chain joins TRBV9 and TRBJ2-1; D is undetermined. CDR3 length: 13 amino acids. Trimming pared 0 bases from V and 8 bases from J, leaving 9 bases between. CDR1 and CDR2 (germline): SGDLS, YYNGEE. CDR3 nucleotides: TGTGCCAGCAGCGTAGAATTAACGGATGAGCAGTTCTTC. It encodes CASSVELTDEQFF.

As regards this clonotype: This could be a read error, since a much larger clone is one nucleotide away. V and J are TRBV12-3 or TRBV12-4 and TRBJ2-3; D tentatively fits TRBD1 or TRBD2 (5 bases each). This CDR3 contains 15 residues. The CDR3 protein is CTSRATYGARRTQYF. The CDR3 DNA is TGTACCAGCAGAGCCACTTACGGGGCCCGGCGTACGCAGTATTTT.

The chain links TRBV25-1 to TRBJ2-5; D gene ambiguous. The tail of the sequence fits TRBJ2-7 better, so the J call may be wrong. Germline assignment: CDR1 MGHDK and CDR2 SYGVNS. This CDR3 has 15 amino acids. CDR3 sequence reads: CASSDTDATPYEQYF. The CDR3 coding sequence is TGTGCCAGCAGTGATACGGACGCCACACCCTACGAGCAGTACTTC.

The rearrangement links TRBV27 to TRBJ1-5, with TRBD1 matching 7 bases. Germline V gene sequence: CDR1 MNHEY, CDR2 SMNVEV (reference sequence). The CDR3 runs to 14 residues. The junction had 0 bases not matched to a gene; V was cut back by 0 bases and J by 4 bases. CDR3 amino acids: CASSLSGQNQPQHF. As DNA, the CDR3 is TGTGCCAGCAGTTTATCGGGACAGAATCAGCCCCAGCATTTT.

The genes are TRBV12-3 or TRBV12-4 and TRBJ2-2; the D is unclear. CDR3 length: 12 residues. V lost 6 bases and J lost 6, with 8 bases in between. The CDR3 loop reads CASSHPSGELFF. In DNA form, the CDR3 reads TGTGCCAGCAGCCACCCGTCCGGGGAGCTGTTTTTT.

The chain carries TRBV20-1 and TRBJ2-2, with 8 positions matching TRBD1. This CDR3 region has 15 residues. V trimming: 3 bases; J trimming: 8 bases; junction bases outside the gene matches: 11. Looked up from germline, CDR1 is DFQATT and CDR2 is SNEGSKA (reference sequence). For the CDR3, the DNA is TGCAGTGCTAGGCCAAGGGACAGGTGGTCTGGGGAGCTGTTTTTT. Amino acids: CSARPRDRWSGELFF.

The chain employs TRBV7-9 and TRBJ2-1; no definite D call. Per the germline V gene, CDR1 is SEHNR and CDR2 is FQNEAQ (reference sequence). This CDR3 contains 12 residues. V lost 4 bases and J lost 9, with 10 bases in between. In nucleotides, the CDR3 is TGTGCCAGCAGCTCAGCGATAGCTGAGCAGTTCTTC. Its translation: CASSSAIAEQFF.

The CDR3 DNA is TGTGCCAGCAGCGGGGGACTAGCGGGGTCCCACGAGCAGTTCTTC. Its protein product is CASSGGLAGSHEQFF. This sequence joins TRBV3-1 and TRBJ2-1; 13 nucleotides agree with TRBD2. Germline lookup yields CDR1 LGHDT and CDR2 YNNKEL (reference sequence). The CDR3 sequence is 15 residues long. With 5 bases clipped from V and 10 bases from J, the junction kept 8 bases outside the gene matches.

This clonotype was picked up many times. V gene TRBV27 combines with J gene TRBJ2-3; 10 nucleotides match TRBD1. This CDR3 has 15 amino acids. Germline CDR1 is MNHEY and CDR2 is SMNVEV (reference sequence). Losses at the gene ends were 2 bases for V and 7 bases for J; bases not matched to a gene: 6. CDR3 sequence: CASSLVGTGVYTQYF. In nucleotides, the CDR3 is TGTGCCAGCAGTTTAGTCGGGACAGGGGTGTATACGCAGTATTTT.

This clonotype came up a few times. J is TRBJ1-4 and V is TRBV2, with D unclear. The V gene's germline CDR1 is SNHLY and CDR2 FYNNEI. V shed 5 bases and J shed 3 bases, with 13 bases lying between them. The CDR3 length is 15 residues. This CDR3 is CASSLDRGANEKLFF. The CDR3 region has the DNA TGTGCCAGCAGTCTAGACCGAGGAGCTAATGAAAAACTGTTTTTT. The variable domain in full, with the rest retrieved from reference TRBV2 and TRBJ1-4, is EPEVTQTPSHQVTQMGQEVILRCVPISNHLYFYWYRQILGQKVEFLVSFYNNEISEKSEIFDDQFSVERPDGSNFTLKIRSTKLEDSAMYFCASSLDRGANEKLFFGSGTQLSVL.

The chain couples TRBV5-8 to TRBJ1-2; 9 bases are shared with TRBD1. V shed 4 bases and J 2 bases; nucleotides not matched to a gene: 6. Germline V CDR1 and CDR2: SGHTS, YDEGEE. The CDR3 extends over 15 amino acids. The DNA for the CDR3 is TGTGCCAGCAGCCCCGGGACAGGGAAAAACTATGGCTACACCTTC. It codes for CASSPGTGKNYGYTF.

The chain recombines TRBV5-1 with TRBJ2-3; no firm D call. Germline loops: CDR1 SGHRS, CDR2 YFSETQ. CDR3 length: 16 amino acids. Trimming cost V 4 bases and J 2 bases, with 17 bases left between them. The CDR3 coding sequence is TGCGCCAGCAGCCTGACACATGGACCGGACACAGATACGCAGTATTTT. Protein: CASSLTHGPDTDTQYF.

This clonotype was detected many times. The chain combines TRBV20-1 with TRBJ2-7, with 7 bases matching TRBD2. The V and J ends lost 0 bases and 0 bases, in that order; junction bases with no gene match: 11. The germline V gene has CDR1 DFQATT and CDR2 SNEGSKA (reference sequence). This CDR3 contains 17 residues. The CDR3 bases are TGCAGTGCTAGAGATAGGTCAGCGGGAATAATCTCCTACGAGCAGTACTTC. It translates to CSARDRSAGIISYEQYF.

In regard to this clonotype: At one boundary the junction diverges from the germline segment, which might be a read error. This chain uses TRBV11-1 with TRBJ2-1, with D possibly matching TRBD2 (5 bases). The J call may be mistaken, given a closer DNA end match to TRBJ2-7. The CDR3 runs to 15 residues. Germline CDR1 reads SGHAT; CDR2 reads FQDESV (reference sequence). The CDR3 sequence is CVSSLAPDTLNEQYF. The CDR3 DNA reads as TGTGTCAGCAGCTTAGCGCCGGATACTCTCAATGAGCAGTACTTC.

This clonotype was counted ten times or more. The V and J genes are TRBV5-6 and TRBJ1-2; maybe TRBD1 (6 bases). The CDR3 has 12 residues. V was pared by 3 bases and J by 5 bases, with 8 bases between. The germline V gene encodes CDR1 SGHDT and CDR2 YYEEEE. The CDR3 here is CASSSGQYGYTF. The CDR3 DNA is TGTGCCAGCAGCTCAGGACAGTATGGCTACACCTTC. Full variable domain (outside the CDR3, taken from reference TRBV5-6 and TRBJ1-2): DAGVTQSPTHLIKTRGQQVTLRCSPKSGHDTVSWYQQALGQGPQFIFQYYEEEERQRGNFPDRFSGHQFPNYSSELNVNALLLGDSALYLCASSSGQYGYTFGSGTRLTVV.

This clonotype was recorded many times. The rearrangement uses TRBV12-3 or TRBV12-4 and TRBJ1-4; D unresolved. The length of the CDR3 is 13 residues. V was trimmed by 6 bases and J by 2 bases, leaving 7 bases between them. CDR3 region: CASRVLTNEKLFF. CDR3 coding DNA: TGTGCCAGCAGGGTTCTGACTAATGAAAAACTGTTTTTT.

V usage is TRBV18 and J usage is TRBJ2-3, with D uncertain. Germline lookup yields CDR1 KGHSH and CDR2 LQKENI. The CDR3 loop spans 15 amino acids. The germline V and J ends were trimmed by 0 bases and 0 bases, with 7 bases remaining between them. CDR3 amino acids: CASSPPVPSTDTQYF. The CDR3 DNA reads as TGTGCCAGCTCACCACCGGTCCCCAGCACAGATACGCAGTATTTT.

The genes are TRBV24-1 and TRBJ1-2; 7 bases agree with TRBD1. The germline V gene encodes CDR1 KGHDR and CDR2 SFDVKD. The length of the CDR3 is 14 residues. V lost 8 bases and J lost 4; bases outside the gene matches: 9. The CDR3 sequence: CATNSGGSFYGYTF. The CDR3 nucleotides are TGTGCCACCAACTCAGGGGGTTCTTTCTATGGCTACACCTTC.

This rearrangement joins TRBV9 to TRBJ2-3; the D is unclear. The germline CDR1 and CDR2 sequences are SGDLS and YYNGEE. Trimming removed 0 bases at V and 2 bases at J, with 10 bases between. The CDR3 runs to 15 residues. The CDR3 loop reads CASSVVGQLTDTQYF. CDR3 sequence (DNA): TGTGCCAGCAGCGTAGTAGGTCAGCTCACAGATACGCAGTATTTT.

This clonotype was seen at least ten times. This sequence joins TRBV4-2 and TRBJ2-1, with 13 nucleotides matching TRBD2. J gave up 4 bases and V 3 bases, and 3 bases lay outside the gene matches. Germline CDR1 reads LGHNA; CDR2 reads YNFKEQ. CDR3 length: 16 residues. CDR3 coding DNA: TGTGCCAGCAGCCACGGGACTAGCGGGGCTTACAATGAGCAGTTCTTC. It is translated as CASSHGTSGAYNEQFF.

This clonotype was counted at least ten times. The chain joins TRBV29-1 to TRBJ1-4; unclear D gene. The length of the CDR3 is 14 residues. V was pared by 7 bases and J by 7 bases, with 19 bases between. Per germline, CDR1 SQVTM and CDR2 ANQGSEA. CDR3 in DNA: TGCAGCGCAAACCGGATCGGCGGAGGTGAAAAACTGTTTTTT. It specifies CSANRIGGGEKLFF.

This CDR3 reads CSVTPRNTEAFF. In DNA form, the CDR3 reads TGCAGTGTCACCCCAAGGAACACTGAAGCTTTCTTT. The chain employs TRBV20-1 and TRBJ1-1; unclear D gene. V was clipped by 7 bases and J by 1 base, with 10 bases between them. Germline CDR1 DFQATT, CDR2 SNEGSKA (reference sequence). The CDR3 has 12 amino acids.

This sequence joins TRBV12-3 or TRBV12-4 and TRBJ2-7; tentative D call: TRBD1 (6 bases). This CDR3 spans 15 amino acids. Between the trimmed V and J ends, which lost 6 bases and 5 bases, there was a span of 20 bases. The CDR3 loop reads CASSFGVGGGHEQYF. The DNA for the CDR3 is TGTGCCAGCAGCTTTGGGGTGGGTGGGGGCCACGAGCAGTACTTC.

The chain recombines TRBV12-3 or TRBV12-4 with TRBJ2-5; weak D call: TRBD2 (6 bases). Trimming shortened V by 3 bases and J by 7 bases, and 12 bases separated the two germline ends. The CDR3 is 13 amino acids. CDR3 protein: CASSLRGVGTQYF. CDR3 DNA: TGTGCCAGCAGTTTGCGGGGTGTGGGGACCCAGTACTTC.

This clonotype was seen more than once but under ten times. The chain uses TRBV6-2 or TRBV6-3 and TRBJ2-7; 9 bases map to TRBD2. The CDR3 is 14 amino acids. From germline, CDR1 is MNHEY and CDR2 SVGEGT. The V segment lost 8 bases and the J segment 4 bases; nucleotides outside the gene matches: 9. Written as DNA, the CDR3 is TGTGCCAGCTCGACTAGCGGATTAACTTACGAGCAGTACTTC. Its translation: CASSTSGLTYEQYF.

As concerns this clonotype: At one end the junction does not follow the germline gene, possibly because of a read error. The chain is built from TRBV27 and TRBJ2-2, with no clear D. The germline V gene has CDR1 MNHEY and CDR2 SMNVEV (reference sequence). There are 14 residues in the CDR3. CDR3 sequence reads: CASSSNANTGELFF. CDR3 nucleotide sequence: TGTGCCAGCAGCTCTAACGCGAATACCGGGGAGCTGTTTTTT.

Comment on this clonotype: A much larger clone lies a single base off, so this may be a read error. The J gene is TRBJ2-7, the V gene TRBV6-6; tentative D call: TRBD1 (6 bases). The CDR3 consists of 14 residues. The ends were cut back, 5 bases at V and 5 bases at J, with 16 bases in the middle. Germline V gene data show CDR1 as MNHNY and CDR2 as SVGAGI (reference sequence). The CDR3 coding sequence is TGTGCCAGCAGTGATCCGGGACAAAACCACGAGCAGTACTTC. Protein sequence: CASSDPGQNHEQYF.

This clonotype was detected a few times. This chain uses TRBV6-1 with TRBJ2-5, with D perhaps TRBD1 or TRBD2 (6 bases each). Trimming removed 2 bases at V and 4 bases at J, with 14 bases between. Germline values: CDR1 MNHNS, CDR2 SASEGT. This CDR3 is 15 amino acids long. CDR3 amino acids: CASSESPWGAETQYF. CDR3 bases: TGTGCCAGCAGTGAATCGCCTTGGGGGGCAGAGACCCAGTACTTC.

Turning to this clonotype: The junction shows a germline mismatch at one end, possibly a read error. The V call is TRBV5-1, the J call TRBJ2-1, with 13 bases aligning to TRBD2. The CDR3 is 16 amino acids. CDR1 is SGHRS, CDR2 YFSETQ, per germline. In DNA, the CDR3 is TGCGCCAACAGCACGACTAGCGGGAGGCTGTTCAATGAGCAGTTCTTC. Its translation is CANSTTSGRLFNEQFF.

The gene calls are TRBV2 and TRBJ2-7; D ambiguous. The V and J ends lost 2 bases and 3 bases respectively, with 11 bases between them. The CDR3 is 14 amino acids. From germline, CDR1 is SNHLY and CDR2 FYNNEI. CDR3 DNA: TGTGCCAGCAGTGAACGGCAGGCTTTCTACGAGCAGTACTTC. Translating gives CASSERQAFYEQYF.